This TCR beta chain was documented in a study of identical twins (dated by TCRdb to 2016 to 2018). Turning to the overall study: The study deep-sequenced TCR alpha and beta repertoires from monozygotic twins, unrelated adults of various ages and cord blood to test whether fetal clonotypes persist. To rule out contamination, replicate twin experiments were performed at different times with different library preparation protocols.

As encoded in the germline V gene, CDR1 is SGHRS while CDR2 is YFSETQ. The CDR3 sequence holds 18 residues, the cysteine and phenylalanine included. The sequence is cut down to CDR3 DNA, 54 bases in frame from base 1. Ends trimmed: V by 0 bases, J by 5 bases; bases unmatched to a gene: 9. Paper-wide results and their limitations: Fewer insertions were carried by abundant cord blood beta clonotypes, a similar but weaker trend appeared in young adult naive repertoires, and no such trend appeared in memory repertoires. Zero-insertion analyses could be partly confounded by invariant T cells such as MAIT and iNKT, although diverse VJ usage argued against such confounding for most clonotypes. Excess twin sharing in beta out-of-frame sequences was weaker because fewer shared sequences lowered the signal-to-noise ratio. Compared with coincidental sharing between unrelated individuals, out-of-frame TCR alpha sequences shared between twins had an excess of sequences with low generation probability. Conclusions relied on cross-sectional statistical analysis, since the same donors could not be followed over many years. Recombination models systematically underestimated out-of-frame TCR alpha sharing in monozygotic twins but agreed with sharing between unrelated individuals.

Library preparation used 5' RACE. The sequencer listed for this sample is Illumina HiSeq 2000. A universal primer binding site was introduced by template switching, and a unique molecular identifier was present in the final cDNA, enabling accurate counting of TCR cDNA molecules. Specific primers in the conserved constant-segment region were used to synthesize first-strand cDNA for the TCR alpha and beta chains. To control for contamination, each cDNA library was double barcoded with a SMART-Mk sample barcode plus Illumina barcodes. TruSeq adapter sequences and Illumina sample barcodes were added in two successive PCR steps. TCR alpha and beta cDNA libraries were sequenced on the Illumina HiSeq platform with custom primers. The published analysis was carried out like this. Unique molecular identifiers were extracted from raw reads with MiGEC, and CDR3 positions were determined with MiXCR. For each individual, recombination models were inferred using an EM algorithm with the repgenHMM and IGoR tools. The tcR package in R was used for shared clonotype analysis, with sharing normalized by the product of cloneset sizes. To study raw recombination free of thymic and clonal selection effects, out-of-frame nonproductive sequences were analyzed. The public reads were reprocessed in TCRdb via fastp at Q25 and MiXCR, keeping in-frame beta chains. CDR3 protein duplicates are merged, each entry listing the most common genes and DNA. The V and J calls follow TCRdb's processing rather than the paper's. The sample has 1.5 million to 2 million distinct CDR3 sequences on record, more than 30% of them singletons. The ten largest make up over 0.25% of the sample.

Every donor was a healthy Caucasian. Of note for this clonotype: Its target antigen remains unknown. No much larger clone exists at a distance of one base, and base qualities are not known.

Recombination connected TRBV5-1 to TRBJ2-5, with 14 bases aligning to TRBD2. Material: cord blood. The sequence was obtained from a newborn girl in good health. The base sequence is TGCGCCAGCAGCTTGGTCGGACTAGCGGGGGGCCGCCTGGAGACCCAGTACTTC. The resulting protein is CASSLVGLAGGRLETQYF.